This TCR beta chain was identified in a study of blood T cells in healthy people across ages. Study outcomes and limitations: Without sorted subsets, naive and antigen-experienced compartments could not be conclusively compared.

A J-beta primer mix and a sample-barcoded 5' primer were used in a second PCR of about 7 to 12 cycles. All samples gave at least 2.5 million CDR3-containing paired-end reads. Each CDR3 protein is one row after TCRdb ran MiXCR on the 5' RACE reads. Among 950,000 to 1,200,000 distinct CDR3 sequences, 30% to 40% were seen once, and the ten largest hold about an eighth. With respect to this clonotype: What it recognizes is unknown.

This receptor was taken from a man between 18 and 29 years old in good health. The sequenced sample was blood.

This chain's CDR3 is CSATDNTEAFF. The CDR3 nucleotides are TGCAGCGCCACAGATAACACTGAAGCTTTCTTT. The chain uses TRBV20-1 and TRBJ1-1, with D unclear. Germline assignment: CDR1 DFQATT and CDR2 SNEGSKA (reference sequence). CDR3 length: 11 amino acids.